Reported below is one TCR beta chain. These data originate in a study of blood T cell repertoires in COVID-19. On the study more broadly: In each case, the material was cDNA or gDNA derived from T cells, B-cell-depleted T cells, or PBMCs.

The study assigned cohorts using participant-reported clinical history. Produced via immunoSEQ multiplex PCR; TCRdb's table is partial and in-frame only. The sample contains over 200,000 clones, roughly nine tenths of which appear only once. The CDR3 has 14 residues. Per the germline V gene, CDR1 is MNHNY and CDR2 is SVGAGI (reference sequence). Trimming shortened V by 8 bases and J by 0 bases, and 11 bases separated the two germline ends. This sequence was found in a woman in her 50s in a cohort exposed to, infected with or recovered from COVID-19 (not recorded which). This rearrangement joins TRBV6-6 to TRBJ1-3; unclear D gene. The sequenced sample was PBMCs or T cells enriched from blood (not recorded which). This CDR3 reads CASGAADSGNTIYF. CDR3 nucleotides: TGTGCCAGCGGAGCCGCCGACTCTGGAAACACCATATATTTT.